The entry that follows covers one T cell receptor beta chain sequence. What it binds is unknown. This entry belongs to a study of T cell repertoires in cytomegalovirus infection. Study information: Both CMV infection and a matching HLA type were indicated by public TCR beta signatures.

Study-wide points: Based on cumulative public TCR beta family frequency, carriers of CMV plus the relevant HLA were identified. The response measured ex vivo was dominated by TCR beta clonotypes (HLA-C-restricted and CMV-specific).

V was trimmed by 2 bases and J by 1 base, leaving 15 bases between them. This CDR3 region has 17 residues. Looked up from germline, CDR1 is MNHEY and CDR2 is SVGEGT. TCRdb reprocessed the reads via MiXCR and lists one record per CDR3 protein. The repertoire includes about 110,000 distinct CDR3 sequences, 9.5% to 13% of them detected once, and roughly 29% sits in the top ten. This TCR came from a human donor in good health (CMV status not recorded). Some clones in this sample may be carry-over from other donors' samples. The specimen sequenced was PBMCs, sequenced either directly or after in vitro stimulation (not recorded which). The genes are TRBV6-2 or TRBV6-3 and TRBJ2-1; D is perhaps TRBD2 (6 bases). Here the CDR3 reads CASSYVSGVWSYNEQFF. The CDR3, as DNA: TGTGCCAGCAGTTACGTTTCGGGGGTTTGGTCCTACAATGAGCAGTTCTTC.